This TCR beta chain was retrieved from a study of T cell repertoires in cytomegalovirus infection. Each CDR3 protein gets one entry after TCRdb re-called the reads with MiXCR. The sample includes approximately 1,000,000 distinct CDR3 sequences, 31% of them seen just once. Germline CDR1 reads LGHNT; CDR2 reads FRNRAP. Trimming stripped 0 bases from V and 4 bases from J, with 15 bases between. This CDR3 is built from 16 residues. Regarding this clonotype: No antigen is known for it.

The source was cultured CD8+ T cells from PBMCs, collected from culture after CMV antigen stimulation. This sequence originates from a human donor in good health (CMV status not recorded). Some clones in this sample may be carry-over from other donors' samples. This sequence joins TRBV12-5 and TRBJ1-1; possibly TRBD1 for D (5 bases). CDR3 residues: CASGLVPAGGSTEAFF. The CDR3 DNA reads TGTGCTAGTGGTTTGGTACCAGCGGGGGGAAGCACTGAAGCTTTCTTT.